A single sample is the source of the 8 T cell receptor beta chains below, sequenced in a study of vaccination effects on CD4 cells after COVID-19. Produced via immunoSEQ multiplex PCR; TCRdb's table is partial and in-frame only. Of around 59,000 clones listed, roughly 80% are singletons. Antigen-specific CD4+ T cells expanded by the ViraFEST assay with viral peptide pools were then sequenced. Cultured cells yielded isolated CD4+ T cells after 10 to 11 days. Two doses of either BNT162b2 or mRNA-1273 were given to each participant. Antigens for these TCRs are unknown. The specimen was CD4+ T cells from PBMCs cultured with HCoV-OC43 spike peptides, collected after COVID-19 vaccination. Subset given: HCoV-OC43 spike overlapping peptide pool stimulation. Receptors were obtained from a human donor who received a COVID-19 vaccine.

This clone was seen once. The chain carries TRBV7-8 and TRBJ2-3; 11 bases are a match to TRBD2. From germline, CDR1 is SGHVS and CDR2 FQNEAQ. The CDR3 consists of 18 residues. V trimming: 3 bases; J trimming: 2 bases; junction bases outside the gene matches: 10. CDR3 loop: CASSLLGYSGGATDTQYF. The CDR3 region has the DNA TGTGCCAGCAGCTTGCTCGGGTATAGCGGGGGGGCCACAGATACGCAGTATTTT. Full variable domain (remainder filled in from reference TRBV7-8 and TRBJ2-3): GAGVSQSPRYKVAKRGQDVALRCDPISGHVSLFWYQQALGQGPEFLTYFQNEAQLDKSGLPSDRFFAERPEGSVSTLKIQRTQQEDSAVYLCASSLLGYSGGATDTQYFGPGTRLTVL.

The DNA of the CDR3 is TGTGCCAGCAGCTCAGAGCTTGGTGGTAATTCACCCCTCCACTTT. As protein: CASSSELGGNSPLHF. V and J are TRBV11-2 and TRBJ1-6; unclear D gene. CDR1 and CDR2 (germline): SGHAT, FQNNGV. Trimming pared 4 bases from V and 6 bases from J, leaving 13 bases between. The CDR3 spans 15 residues. Drawing the rest from reference TRBV11-2 and TRBJ1-6, the complete variable domain is EAGVAQSPRYKIIEKRQSVAFWCNPISGHATLYWYQQILGQGPKLLIQFQNNGVVDDSQLPKDRFSAERLKGVDSTLKIQPAKLEDSAVYLCASSSELGGNSPLHFGNGTRLTVT.

The gene calls are TRBV5-5 and TRBJ1-6, with D unclear. The V gene's germline CDR1 is SGHKS and CDR2 YYEKEE (reference sequence). The CDR3 is made up of 14 amino acids. V was cut by 3 bases and J by 4 bases, with 8 bases left in between. The DNA for the CDR3 is TGTGCCAGCAGCTCCGGAACTTATAATTCACCCCTCCACTTT. Amino acids: CASSSGTYNSPLHF.

This chain joins TRBV20-1 and TRBJ1-2; D might be TRBD1 (5 bases). The CDR3 contains 14 residues. Deletions cut 3 bases from V and 0 bases from J, with 11 bases between. Germline V CDR1 and CDR2: DFQATT, SNEGSKA (reference sequence). DNA for the CDR3: TGCAGTGCTAGTCCCCAGGGCCCTAACTATGGCTACACCTTC. This translates into CSASPQGPNYGYTF.

The J gene is TRBJ2-1, the V gene TRBV7-2, with TRBD2 matching over 11 bases. Germline CDR1 reads SGHTA; CDR2 reads FQGNSA. V was clipped by 2 bases and J by 4 bases; unmatched bases: 7. This CDR3 is 17 amino acids long. The CDR3 region is CASSLRSSGGSYNEQFF. The CDR3 DNA follows: TGTGCCAGCAGCTTAAGGTCTAGCGGGGGGTCATACAATGAGCAGTTCTTC.

V usage is TRBV24-1 and J usage is TRBJ2-5; D is possibly TRBD2 (6 bases). The CDR3 has 12 amino acids. Germline lookup yields CDR1 KGHDR and CDR2 SFDVKD. V dropped 11 bases and J dropped 2 bases, with 11 bases sitting between them. CDR3 sequence reads: CASGGNQETQYF. In DNA form, the CDR3 reads TGTGCCAGTGGGGGGAATCAAGAGACCCAGTACTTC.

The chain uses TRBV21-1 and TRBJ2-7; the table's TRBD1 call for D was not verified on the DNA. TRBV21-1 represents a pseudogene. This CDR3 contains 14 residues. The CDR3 protein is CASGDGQGSYEQYV. CDR3 nucleotides: TGTGCCAGCGGGGATGGACAGGGCTCCTACGAGCAGTACGTC.

This clone is categorized as medium-sized. The chain recombines TRBV23-1 with TRBJ2-4; D remains unclear. TRBV23-1 belongs to the ORF category, with a function that is uncertain. Trimming removed 6 bases from V and 0 bases from J, with 24 bases in between. The CDR3 covers 19 residues. This CDR3 is CASSPGFSQENLAKNIQYF. DNA of the CDR3: TGCGCCAGCAGCCCCGGGTTCTCGCAGGAGAACCTAGCCAAAAACATTCAGTACTTC.